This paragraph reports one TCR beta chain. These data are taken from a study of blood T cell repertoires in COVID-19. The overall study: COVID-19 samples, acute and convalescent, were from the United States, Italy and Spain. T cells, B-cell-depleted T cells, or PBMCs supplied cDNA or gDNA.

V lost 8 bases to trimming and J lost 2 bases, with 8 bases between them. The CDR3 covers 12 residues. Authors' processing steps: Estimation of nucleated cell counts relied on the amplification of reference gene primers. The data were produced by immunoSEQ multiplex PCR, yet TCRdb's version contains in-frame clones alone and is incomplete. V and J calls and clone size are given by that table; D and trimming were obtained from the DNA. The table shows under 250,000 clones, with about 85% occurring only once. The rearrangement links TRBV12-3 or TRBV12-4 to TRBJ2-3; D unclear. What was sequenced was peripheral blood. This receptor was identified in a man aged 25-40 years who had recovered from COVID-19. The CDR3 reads CASALATDTQYF. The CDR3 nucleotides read TGTGCCAGCGCGCTCGCCACAGATACGCAGTATTTT.